The 8 T cell receptor beta chains given below trace back to one sample, sequenced in a study of control samples from healthy donors and cancer patients. Sequencing used immunoSEQ multiplex PCR; TCRdb keeps in-frame clones, though not all of them. The top ten hold approximately 3.4% of the sample, which has more than 120,000 clones, about nine tenths seen once. What was sequenced was blood. The receptor source for this set is a man aged 25 to 45 in good health.

This rearrangement joins TRBV10-3 to TRBJ1-2; a possible D gene is TRBD1 (5 bases). From germline, CDR1 is ENHRY and CDR2 SYGVKD. This CDR3 contains 13 residues. The germline V and J ends were trimmed by 4 bases and 3 bases, with 9 bases remaining between them. The CDR3 region has the DNA TGTGCCATCAGTGCGGACAACTACTATGGCTACACCTTC. It specifies CAISADNYYGYTF.

The rearrangement uses TRBV19 and TRBJ1-5, with D possibly matching TRBD1 (5 bases). Germline V gives CDR1 LNHDA, CDR2 SQIVND (reference sequence). V shed 6 bases and J shed 2 bases, with 11 bases lying between them. The CDR3 is 14 amino acids. The CDR3 DNA reads TGTGCCAGTAGCCGTCGAGGGGGCAATCAGCCCCAGCATTTT. Amino acid sequence: CASSRRGGNQPQHF.

The chain joins TRBV7-9 to TRBJ2-7; D is unclear. V was shortened by 5 bases and J by 2 bases, with 10 bases between the two germline ends. CDR1 and CDR2 from the germline V gene are SEHNR and FQNEAQ (reference sequence). This CDR3 has 13 amino acids. Here the CDR3 DNA reads TGTGCCAGCAGCCACCCCGCCGCCTACGAGCAGTACTTC. This gives the protein CASSHPAAYEQYF.

This chain connects TRBV9 to TRBJ1-2; 7 positions match TRBD1. The CDR3 has 17 residues. Trimming at V came to 0 bases and at J to 1 base, leaving 9 bases not matched to a gene. CDR1 is SGDLS and CDR2 is YYNGEE in the germline V gene. The CDR3 region has the DNA TGTGCCAGCAGCGTAGACGACAGGGTCTCCTTTAACTATGGCTACACCTTC. This encodes CASSVDDRVSFNYGYTF.

This chain joins TRBV18 and TRBJ2-7; TRBD1 matches at 7 bases. Trimming at V came to 2 bases and at J to 1 base, leaving 2 bases not matched to a gene. The CDR3 length is 14 residues. Germline assignment: CDR1 KGHSH and CDR2 LQKENI. CDR3 amino acids: CASSPAGGSYEQYF. In DNA, the CDR3 is TGTGCCAGCTCACCAGCAGGGGGATCCTACGAGCAGTACTTC.

The chain couples TRBV7-9 to TRBJ2-7; 11 bases fit TRBD1. The CDR3 contains 15 residues. The germline V gene encodes CDR1 SEHNR and CDR2 FQNEAQ (reference sequence). V lost 4 bases, J lost 2 bases, and 4 bases stayed unmatched. The CDR3 sequence: CASSSPGQGAYEQYF. CDR3 DNA: TGTGCCAGCAGCTCACCGGGACAGGGGGCCTACGAGCAGTACTTC.

V usage is TRBV19 and J usage is TRBJ1-1; D not resolved. This CDR3 contains 15 residues. V lost 2 bases and J 3 bases, leaving 13 bases between the germline ends. Per the germline V gene, CDR1 is LNHDA and CDR2 is SQIVND (reference sequence). The CDR3 DNA sequence: TGTGCCAGTAGTATATTAATGTTGGGTGACACTGAAGCTTTCTTT. Translated: CASSILMLGDTEAFF.

The chain joins TRBV5-1 to TRBJ2-3; TRBD1 matches 9 bases. This CDR3 is built from 15 residues. Germline CDR1 and CDR2: SGHRS and YFSETQ. J was trimmed by 6 bases and V by 7 bases; bases with no gene match: 12. CDR3 coding DNA: TGCGCCAGCGGTCTCCGGGACAGGGTTCGGGATACGCAGTATTTT. This codes for CASGLRDRVRDTQYF.